The rows below give T cell receptor beta chains drawn from one sample of a study of blood T cell repertoires in COVID-19. Here immunoSEQ multiplex PCR was the method, and the copy in TCRdb shows in-frame clones only, minus some. The sample records under 500,000 clones, about 85% being singletons. The specimen was PBMCs or T cells enriched from blood (not recorded which). The receptor set was obtained from a woman younger than 35 with acute COVID-19. CDR3s include the opening cysteine and the closing phenylalanine or tryptophan. Each record gives: CDR3 protein, D gene, J gene, V gene. D genes are given only for firm matches.

CASSPDRDRAFF,TRBD1,TRBJ1-1,TRBV7-9
CASSPRVGQGAPLGYTF,TRBD1,TRBJ1-2,TRBV7-8
CASSLEMAANTEAFF,-,TRBJ1-1,TRBV5-1
CASSPPGQGTYEQYF,TRBD1,TRBJ2-7,TRBV18
CASSILGTSGSNEQFF,TRBD2,TRBJ2-1,TRBV19
CASSVGGRIDVNTEAFF,-,TRBJ1-1,TRBV9
CASSQVLQGDQPQHF,-,TRBJ1-5,TRBV3-1/TRBV3-2
CASSIDRVLQETQYF,TRBD1,TRBJ2-5,TRBV7-9
CSASTLAGVGEQFF,TRBD2,TRBJ2-1,TRBV20-1
CASTQSSAVYGYTF,-,TRBJ1-2,TRBV19
CASVQGFNTDTQYF,TRBD1,TRBJ2-3,TRBV7-8
CASSLVGTGENQPQHF,TRBD1,TRBJ1-5,TRBV7-2
CASSVIGDNEQFF,-,TRBJ2-1,TRBV9
CASSPTSGGLVTDTQYF,TRBD2,TRBJ2-3,TRBV18
CASSLVIGKLFF,-,TRBJ1-4,TRBV5-8
CASKRLAGVSEQFF,TRBD2,TRBJ2-1,TRBV19
CASSSAGLGNYGYTF,-,TRBJ1-2,TRBV6-5
CASSATAPGANVLTF,-,TRBJ2-6,TRBV19
CASSFYRDISYEQYF,-,TRBJ2-7,TRBV7-9
CAWSGTGERGEQFF,TRBD1,TRBJ2-1,TRBV30
CASSQDQGIMNTEAFF,-,TRBJ1-1,TRBV3-1/TRBV3-2
CADSRFPGAASGIYEQYF,TRBD2,TRBJ2-7,TRBV11-2
CASSLSVRASGDHEQYF,TRBD2,TRBJ2-7,TRBV5-1
CASSDGGASTDTQYF,-,TRBJ2-3,TRBV6-4
CASSDLPGEQYF,-,TRBJ2-7,TRBV2
CASSQLDRVNTGELFF,TRBD1,TRBJ2-2,TRBV7-9
CASSPLLTGESSYEQYF,-,TRBJ2-7,TRBV18
CASSWDRGDGYTF,TRBD1,TRBJ1-2,TRBV5-6
CAWSVDVLTRDRDFSGNTIYF,TRBD1,TRBJ1-3,TRBV30
CATSGTAYTEAFF,TRBD1,TRBJ1-1,TRBV15
CASSLTSATNEKLFF,-,TRBJ1-4,TRBV11-2
CASRPDRGAEAFF,TRBD1,TRBJ1-1,TRBV6-5